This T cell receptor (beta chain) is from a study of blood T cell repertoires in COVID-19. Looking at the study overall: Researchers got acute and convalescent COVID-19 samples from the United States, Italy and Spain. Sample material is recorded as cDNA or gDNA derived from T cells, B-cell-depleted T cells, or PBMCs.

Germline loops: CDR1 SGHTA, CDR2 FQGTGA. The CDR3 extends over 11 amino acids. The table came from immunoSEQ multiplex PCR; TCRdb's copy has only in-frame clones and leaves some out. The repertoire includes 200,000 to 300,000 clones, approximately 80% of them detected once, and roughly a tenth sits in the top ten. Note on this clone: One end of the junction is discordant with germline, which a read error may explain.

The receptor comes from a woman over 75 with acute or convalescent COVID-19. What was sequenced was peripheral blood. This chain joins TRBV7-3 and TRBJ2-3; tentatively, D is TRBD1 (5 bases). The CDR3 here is CASSNGATRYF. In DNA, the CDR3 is TGTGCCAGCAGCAATGGGGCGACGCGGTATTTT.